The rows below give T cell receptor beta chains drawn from one sample of a study of blood T cell repertoires in COVID-19. Some clones are missing from TCRdb's copy, which holds only in-frame ones; the method was immunoSEQ multiplex PCR. The table records 270,000 or so clones, 80% to 90% of them present only once. The specimen sequenced was PBMCs or T cells enriched from blood (not recorded which). The receptors originated from a woman aged 25 to 39 with acute COVID-19. Each CDR3 is given with its conserved first and last residue. D genes are given only for firm matches. Clone size is not always given. Where it is, it says once, few, many or a class for expanded clones.

D gene | J gene | clone size | V gene | CDR3 protein | CDR3 DNA
TRBD1 | TRBJ2-1 | - | TRBV27 | CASSVTTGASYNEQFF | TGTGCCAGCAGTGTAACGACAGGGGCCTCCTACAATGAGCAGTTCTTC
TRBD2 | TRBJ2-7 | - | TRBV5-1 | CASSLDRLAVTYEQYF | TGCGCCAGCAGCTTAGATCGGCTAGCGGTGACCTACGAGCAGTACTTC
TRBD1 | TRBJ2-4 | - | TRBV3-1/TRBV3-2 | CASSLGQGANIQYF | TGTGCCAGCAGTCTTGGACAGGGGGCAAACATTCAGTACTTC
- | TRBJ2-7 | - | TRBV6-2/TRBV6-3 | CASSYFPGSAFSEQYF | TGTGCCAGCAGTTACTTCCCCGGGAGTGCTTTCTCCGAGCAGTACTTC
- | TRBJ2-2 | once | TRBV9 | CASSAVAMNTGELFF | TGTGCCAGCAGCGCCGTGGCCATGAACACCGGGGAGCTGTTTTTT
TRBD1 | TRBJ2-2 | - | TRBV3-1/TRBV3-2 | CASTYWGTGGSGELFF | TGTGCCAGCACCTACTGGGGGACAGGGGGCTCCGGGGAGCTGTTTTTT
- | TRBJ1-1 | - | TRBV9 | CASSVEHSKNTEAFF | TGTGCCAGCAGCGTAGAGCACTCGAAGAACACTGAAGCTTTCTTT
- | TRBJ1-6 | once | TRBV6-5 | CASSYSGAGDSPLHF | TGTGCCAGCAGTTACTCGGGAGCCGGGGATTCACCCCTCCACTTT
TRBD2 | TRBJ2-1 | - | TRBV19 | CATRTLAGGNNEQFF | TGTGCCACAAGGACCTTAGCGGGAGGGAACAATGAGCAGTTCTTC
- | TRBJ2-3 | - | TRBV2 | CASSEGITDTQYF | TGTGCCAGCAGTGAGGGCATCACAGATACGCAGTATTTT
TRBD2 | TRBJ2-1 | - | TRBV27 | CASSLTGTSGRDEQFF | TGTGCCAGCAGCCTAACCGGGACTAGCGGGAGAGATGAGCAGTTCTTC
TRBD1 | TRBJ2-1 | - | TRBV7-3 | CASSSGTDRSNEQFF | TGTGCCAGCAGCTCTGGGACAGATAGGTCCAATGAGCAGTTCTTC
TRBD2 | TRBJ2-5 | - | TRBV6-6 | CASSYPGRVQETQYF | TGTGCCAGCAGTTACCCAGGGAGGGTCCAAGAGACCCAGTACTTC
- | TRBJ1-2 | - | TRBV4-3 | CASSQDQGLRYGYTF | TGCGCCAGCAGCCAAGATCAGGGGCTTCGCTATGGCTACACCTTC
- | TRBJ1-1 | - | TRBV12-5 | CASGFQKGQKTTEAFF | TGTGCTAGTGGTTTTCAAAAAGGACAGAAGACGACTGAAGCTTTCTTT
- | TRBJ1-1 | - | TRBV7-9 | CATRTSSGDTEAFF | TGTGCCACCCGGACTTCTTCGGGGGACACTGAAGCTTTCTTT
TRBD2 | TRBJ2-1 | - | TRBV18 | CASSPTQTSADEQFF | TGTGCCAGCTCACCAACCCAGACTAGCGCCGATGAGCAGTTCTTC
- | TRBJ1-2 | - | TRBV14 | CASSPQDSYGYTF | TGTGCCAGCAGCCCTCAGGACAGCTATGGCTACACCTTC
- | TRBJ2-7 | - | TRBV19 | CASRVQGWGVYEQYF | TGTGCCAGTAGGGTACAGGGGTGGGGGGTCTACGAGCAGTACTTC
- | TRBJ2-7 | - | TRBV19 | CASSMGAGGSLDEQYF | TGTGCCAGTAGTATGGGGGCAGGGGGGTCGTTGGACGAGCAGTACTTC
- | TRBJ2-3 | - | TRBV5-1 | CASSLQGQKTDTQYF | TGCGCCAGCAGCCTTCAGGGGCAAAAAACAGATACGCAGTATTTT
TRBD1 | TRBJ2-7 | - | TRBV27 | CASSYRTGDYEQYF | TGTGCCAGCAGTTATCGGACAGGGGACTACGAGCAGTACTTC
- | TRBJ2-7 | - | TRBV3-1/TRBV3-2 | CASTQRDSQREQYF | TGTGCCAGCACCCAACGGGACTCCCAACGGGAGCAGTACTTC
TRBD1 | TRBJ2-1 | - | TRBV19 | CASHNRDSSYNEQFF | TGTGCCAGTCACAACCGGGACAGCTCCTACAATGAGCAGTTCTTC
TRBD1 | TRBJ2-7 | - | TRBV18 | CASSRTGGATSGRTYEQYF | TGTGCCAGCTCACGGACAGGGGGCGCGACTAGCGGCAGGACCTACGAGCAGTACTTC
- | TRBJ1-4 | - | TRBV5-4 | CASSLGQVTTNEKLFF | TGTGCCAGCAGCTTGGGACAGGTTACAACTAATGAAAAACTGTTTTTT
- | TRBJ2-7 | - | TRBV11-2 | CASSLFGGAYEQYF | TGTGCCAGCAGCTTGTTTGGCGGAGCGTACGAGCAGTACTTC
TRBD1 | TRBJ2-7 | - | TRBV19 | CASRTTGDSDEQYF | TGTGCCAGTAGGACGACAGGGGATAGCGACGAGCAGTACTTC
- | TRBJ2-5 | once | TRBV29-1 | CSDRVQETQYF | TGCAGCGATCGGGTACAAGAGACCCAGTACTTC
- | TRBJ2-3 | - | TRBV6-5 | CASSSLTDTQYF | TGTGCCAGCAGTTCCTTGACAGATACGCAGTATTTT
- | TRBJ1-1 | many | TRBV25-1 | CASSEYSEAFF | TGTGCCAGCAGTGAATACAGTGAAGCTTTCTTT
TRBD2 | TRBJ2-3 | once | TRBV5-1 | CASSLGGGSTDTQYF | TGCGCCAGCAGCTTGGGAGGCGGGAGTACAGATACGCAGTATTTT
TRBD1 | TRBJ1-2 | - | TRBV10-3 | CAINQGDRYGYTF | TGTGCCATCAACCAAGGGGACAGGTATGGCTACACCTTC
- | TRBJ2-7 | - | TRBV11-2 | CASSLVRLTEQYF | TGTGCCAGCAGCTTAGTGCGGTTAACCGAGCAGTACTTC
TRBD2 | TRBJ2-7 | - | TRBV15 | CATSISTSGSLSYEQYF | TGTGCCACCAGCATCTCGACTAGCGGGAGTTTATCCTACGAGCAGTACTTC
TRBD2 | TRBJ2-1 | - | TRBV19 | CASSIAGTSGNEQFF | TGTGCCAGTAGTATTGCCGGGACTAGCGGGAACGAGCAGTTCTTC
- | TRBJ1-1 | - | TRBV13 | CASSLQSNTEAFF | TGTGCCAGCAGCTTACAGTCTAACACTGAAGCTTTCTTT
TRBD2 | TRBJ2-2 | - | TRBV25-1 | CASSTAAGVDTGELFF | TGTGCCAGCAGTACCGCAGCGGGAGTAGACACCGGGGAGCTGTTTTTT
- | TRBJ1-5 | - | TRBV30 | CAWSRNSGPQHF | TGTGCCTGGAGCAGAAATTCGGGGCCCCAGCATTTT
TRBD1 | TRBJ2-7 | - | TRBV5-1 | CASSLEPGQGGEQYF | TGCGCCAGCAGCCTGGAGCCGGGACAGGGCGGCGAGCAGTACTTC
- | TRBJ2-2 | - | TRBV9 | CASSVEPGSGELFF | TGTGCCAGCAGCGTAGAGCCCGGTAGCGGGGAGCTGTTTTTT
TRBD1 | TRBJ2-5 | - | TRBV28 | CASTLETGKVGQETQYF | TGTGCCAGCACTTTGGAGACAGGGAAGGTGGGTCAAGAGACCCAGTACTTC
- | TRBJ1-6 | - | TRBV10-1 | CASRRHSPLHF | TGCGCCAGCAGGAGGCATTCACCCCTCCACTTT
- | TRBJ2-7 | - | TRBV2 | CASSEGRSTYEQYF | TGTGCCAGCAGTGAGGGCAGGTCTACCTACGAGCAGTACTTC
TRBD1 | TRBJ2-3 | - | TRBV24-1 | CATSEGTGSSTDTQYF | TGTGCCACCAGTGAAGGGACAGGGTCTAGCACAGATACGCAGTATTTT
- | TRBJ2-5 | - | TRBV29-1 | CSVEGAAETQYF | TGCAGCGTTGAGGGGGCAGCAGAGACCCAGTACTTC